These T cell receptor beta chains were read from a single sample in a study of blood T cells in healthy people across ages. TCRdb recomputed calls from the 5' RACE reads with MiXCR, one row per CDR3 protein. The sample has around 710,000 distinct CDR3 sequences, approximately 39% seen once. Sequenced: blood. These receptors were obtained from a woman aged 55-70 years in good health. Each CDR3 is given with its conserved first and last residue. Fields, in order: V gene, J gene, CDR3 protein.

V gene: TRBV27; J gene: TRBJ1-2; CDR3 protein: CASSLRGTNGYTF
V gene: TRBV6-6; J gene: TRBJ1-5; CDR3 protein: CASRHADRDNQPQHF
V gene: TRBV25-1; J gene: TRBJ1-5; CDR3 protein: CASSEWESQPQHF
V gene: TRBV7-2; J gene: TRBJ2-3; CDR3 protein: CASSWALAGGTDTQYF
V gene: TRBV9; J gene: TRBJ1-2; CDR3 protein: CASSAWSPDSNYGYTF
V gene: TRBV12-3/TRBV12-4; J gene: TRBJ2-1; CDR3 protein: CASSLGLAKFF
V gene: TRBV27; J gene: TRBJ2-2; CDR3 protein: CASSFGRGSLFF
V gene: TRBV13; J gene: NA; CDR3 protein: CASSLAAGGPGQETQYF
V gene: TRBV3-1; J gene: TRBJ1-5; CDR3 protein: CASSQAGGQHQHF
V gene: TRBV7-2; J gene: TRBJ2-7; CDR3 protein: CASSLARTGGKEQYF
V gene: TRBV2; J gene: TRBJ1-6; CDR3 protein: CASSTQGLGNSPLHF
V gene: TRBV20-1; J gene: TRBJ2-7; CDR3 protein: CSASNLYEQYF
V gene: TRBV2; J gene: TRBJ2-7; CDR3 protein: CASSEARGGAPKEQYF
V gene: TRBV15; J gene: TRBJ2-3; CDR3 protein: CATSRAYPAGGRDTQYF
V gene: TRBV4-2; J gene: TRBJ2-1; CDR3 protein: CASSQPRTGSGSYNEQFF
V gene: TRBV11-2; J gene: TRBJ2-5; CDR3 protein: CASSLGGGVQETQYF
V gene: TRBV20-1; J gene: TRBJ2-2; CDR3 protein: CSAWDRGHTGELFF
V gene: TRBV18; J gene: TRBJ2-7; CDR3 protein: CASSPPGTGVEQYF
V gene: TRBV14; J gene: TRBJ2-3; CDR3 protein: CASSPALGRLSTDTQYF
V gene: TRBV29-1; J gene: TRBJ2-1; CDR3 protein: CSVESLEGRSNEQFF
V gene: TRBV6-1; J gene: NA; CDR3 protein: CASRKTSGGSFGETQYF
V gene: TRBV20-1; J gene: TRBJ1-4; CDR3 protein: CSARDSGRAREKLFF
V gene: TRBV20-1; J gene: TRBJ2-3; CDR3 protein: CSARDLFSDTQYF
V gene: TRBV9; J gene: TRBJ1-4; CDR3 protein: CASSVVGTLLEGEKLFF
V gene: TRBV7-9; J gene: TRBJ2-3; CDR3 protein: CASSSQLSTDTQYF
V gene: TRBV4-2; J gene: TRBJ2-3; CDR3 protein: CASSQAWTSRTTDTQYF
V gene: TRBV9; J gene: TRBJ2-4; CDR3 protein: CASSVETSGINIQYF
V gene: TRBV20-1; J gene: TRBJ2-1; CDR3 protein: CSAKYRDEQFF
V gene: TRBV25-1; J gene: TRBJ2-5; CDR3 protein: CASSGPSGGETQYF
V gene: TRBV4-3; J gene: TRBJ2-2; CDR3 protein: CASSQEGVTGHLNTGELFF
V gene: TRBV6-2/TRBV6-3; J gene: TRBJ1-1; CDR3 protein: CASSYDPTGTEMNTEAFF
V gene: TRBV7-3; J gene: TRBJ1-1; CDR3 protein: CASSPRPLGEAFF
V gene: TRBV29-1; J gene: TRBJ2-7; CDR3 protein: CSVEDKDRGYEQYF
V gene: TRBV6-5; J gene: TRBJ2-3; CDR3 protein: CASSYSGTSGGYTDTQYF
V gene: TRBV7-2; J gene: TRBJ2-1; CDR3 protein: CASSVRGSGGHNEQFF
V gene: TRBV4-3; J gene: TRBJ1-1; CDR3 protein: CASSYAGKAFF
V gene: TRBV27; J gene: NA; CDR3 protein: CATRLAGALYEQYF
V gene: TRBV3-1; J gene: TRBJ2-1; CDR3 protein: CASSQATGEQFF